This T cell receptor (beta chain) was sequenced in a study of T cell repertoires in cytomegalovirus infection. In the study overall: Evidence of both CMV infection and a matching HLA type came from public TCR beta signatures.

Study conclusions and caveats: Clonotypes of TCR beta that were HLA-C-restricted and CMV-specific dominated the ex vivo response. Cumulated frequencies of public TCR beta families served to identify carriers of CMV plus the relevant HLA.

This clonotype was seen ten or more times. Its target is unknown. The CDR3 contains 14 residues. Germline lookup yields CDR1 MNHEY and CDR2 SVGEGT. V was clipped by 6 bases and J by 2 bases; unmatched bases: 0. TCRdb re-derived calls from the reads in MiXCR, one entry per CDR3 protein. Seen here are approximately 750,000 distinct CDR3 sequences, roughly 36% observed once, and the top ten hold 2.5% to 3.5%. The material sequenced was PBMCs. This receptor was obtained from a human donor in good health (CMV status not recorded). Some clones in this sample may be carry-over from other donors' samples. This sequence joins TRBV6-2 or TRBV6-3 and TRBJ2-1; 11 bases match TRBD1. The DNA of the CDR3 is TGTGCCAGCAGGGGACAGGGGGCCTACAATGAGCAGTTCTTC. As protein: CASRGQGAYNEQFF.